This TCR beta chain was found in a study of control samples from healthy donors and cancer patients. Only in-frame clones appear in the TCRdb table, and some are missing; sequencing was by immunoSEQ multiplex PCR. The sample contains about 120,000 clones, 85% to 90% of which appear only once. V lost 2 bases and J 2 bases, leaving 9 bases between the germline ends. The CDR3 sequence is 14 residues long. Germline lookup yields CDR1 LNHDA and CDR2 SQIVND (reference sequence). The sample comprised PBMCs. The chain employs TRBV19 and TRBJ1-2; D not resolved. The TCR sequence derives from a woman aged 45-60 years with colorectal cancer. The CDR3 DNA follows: TGTGCCAGTAGTATACTCGGGAAGAACTATGGCTACACCTTC. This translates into CASSILGKNYGYTF.